This is a list of T cell receptor beta chains from one sample in a study of shared clonotypes between healthy human individuals. Clones were sequenced by immunoSEQ multiplex PCR, and TCRdb holds only the in-frame ones, with some missing. Counted here are a few million clones, 90% to 95% occurring once; the ten biggest clones make up around 0.15%. The sequencing input was naive CD4+ T cells sorted from blood. Every receptor here comes from a man between 18 and 29 years old in good health. The CDR3 runs from the conserved cysteine through the conserved F or W. A D gene is named only where the DNA matches it firmly. Clone size appears in some rows only: once, few, many, or a class for an expanded clone.

clone_size,d_call,v_call,j_call,cdr3_aa,cdr3_nt
NA,TRBD1,TRBV7-8,TRBJ1-3,CASSQDRTGNTIYF,TGTGCCAGCAGCCAGGACAGGACTGGAAACACCATATATTTT
NA,NA,TRBV6-5,TRBJ1-2,CASSSRGVSYGYTF,TGTGCCAGCAGTTCCCGAGGGGTTAGCTATGGCTACACCTTC
NA,NA,TRBV19,TRBJ1-2,CASMDRQYYGYTF,TGTGCCAGTATGGACAGACAGTACTATGGCTACACCTTC
NA,TRBD2,TRBV19,TRBJ2-3,CATLRASGASTDTQYF,TGTGCCACCCTCAGGGCTAGCGGAGCAAGCACAGATACGCAGTATTTT
NA,TRBD1,TRBV7-3,TRBJ2-4,CASSLRDRWWVAKNIQYF,TGTGCCAGCAGCTTAAGGGACAGGTGGTGGGTAGCCAAAAACATTCAGTACTTC
NA,NA,TRBV19,TRBJ2-3,CATQSRGVGADTQYF,TGTGCCACCCAGAGTCGCGGAGTGGGGGCAGATACGCAGTATTTT
NA,NA,TRBV28,TRBJ1-5,CASSLGGSVQPQHF,TGTGCCAGCAGTTTAGGTGGGTCCGTCCAGCCCCAGCATTTT
NA,NA,TRBV7-2,TRBJ2-7,CASSHGLPLHEQYF,TGTGCCAGCAGCCACGGACTTCCCCTCCACGAGCAGTACTTC
NA,NA,TRBV7-2,TRBJ2-3,CASSLGASRGAVLYTQYF,TGTGCCAGCAGCTTAGGGGCGAGTCGGGGGGCCGTTTTGTATACGCAGTATTTT
NA,NA,TRBV4-3,TRBJ1-2,CASSQDKVGNYGYTF,TGCGCCAGCAGCCAAGATAAAGTCGGAAACTATGGCTACACCTTC
NA,NA,TRBV6-1,TRBJ2-7,CASSAAWGLSYEQYF,TGTGCCAGCAGTGCCGCTTGGGGGCTTTCCTACGAGCAGTACTTC
NA,NA,TRBV7-2,TRBJ2-1,CASSLAMAGATQSYNEQFF,TGTGCCAGCAGCTTAGCGATGGCCGGTGCCACCCAGTCCTACAATGAGCAGTTCTTC
NA,NA,TRBV5-1,TRBJ2-2,CASSLGSPSNTGELFF,TGCGCCAGCAGCTTGGGATCACCATCGAACACCGGGGAGCTGTTTTTT
few,NA,TRBV10-3,TRBJ1-2,CAIGTVGYGYTF,TGTGCCATCGGTACGGTGGGCTATGGCTACACCTTC